This TCR beta chain emerged from a study of OX40 agonist ivuxolimab in advanced cancers. About the study: Having had anti-PD-1, anti-PD-L1 or anti-CTLA-4 therapy before was allowed, and around 39% had some.

Libraries were prepared by immunoSEQ multiplex PCR; TCRdb keeps only in-frame clonotypes and omits some of them. The sample consists of some 100,000 clones, 84% of them appearing once. CDR3 size: 16 residues. Trimming cost V 6 bases and J 7 bases; bases outside gene matches: 16. Germline values: CDR1 MGHDK, CDR2 SYGVNS. Sequenced here: CD4+ or CD8+ T cells sorted from blood, sampled in a trial of the OX40 agonist ivuxolimab. This clonotype was sampled from an adult with an advanced solid tumor such as melanoma, head and neck, liver or kidney cancer. The chain recombines TRBV25-1 with TRBJ1-2; 8 bases are a match to TRBD1. This CDR3 is CASSALGGQGARGYTF. The CDR3 DNA is TGTGCCAGCAGCGCCCTAGGAGGGCAGGGGGCCCGTGGCTACACCTTC.